Listed below are T cell receptor beta chains from one sample, sequenced in a study of regulatory dendritic cells for organ transplantation. The method was immunoSEQ multiplex PCR; TCRdb's version includes in-frame clones alone and lacks a portion of them. This table has 12,000 or so clones, roughly 86% appearing once. Their antigens remain unidentified. Sequences were obtained from naive CD8+ T cells from blood cultured with dendritic cells. The receptors here all came from a human donor in good health. Each CDR3 is given with its conserved first and last residue.

>TRBV2|TRBJ2-7
CASSPHPGGYEQYF
>TRBV29-1|TRBJ2-5
CSVGEGITGTETQYF
>TRBV27|TRBJ2-7
CASIAAGGLEQYF
>TRBV4-1|TRBJ2-1
CASSHALTGIRRESYNEQFF
>TRBV23-1|TRBJ1-1
CASSQLDRNTEAFF
>TRBV11-2|TRBJ1-3
CASSSGRRDTIYF
>TRBV7-9|TRBJ2-4
CASSLNGGKNIQYF
>TRBV9|TRBJ1-1
CASSVEDLGLNTEAFF
>TRBV2|TRBJ2-5
CASSEGGGGAQETQYF
>TRBV13|TRBJ2-7
CASSLGGQGYYEQYF
>TRBV9|TRBJ1-4
CASSEGGTPEELFF
>TRBV7-8|TRBJ1-6
CASSALQGTTSPLHF
>TRBV11-3|TRBJ2-1
CASSPYKSSYNEQFF
>TRBV9|TRBJ2-1
CASSGLANEQFF
>TRBV7-3|TRBJ2-3
CASSLGGMEWPYTDTQYF
>TRBV5-5|TRBJ1-1
CASSLAGQLEAFF
>TRBV28|TRBJ2-7
CASSPQRLERTEQYF
>TRBV9|TRBJ2-1
CASSLWTSGDNEQFF
>TRBV4-1|TRBJ2-1
CASSQDNSGSSYNEQFF
>TRBV28|TRBJ2-3
CASSLTGLTDTQYF
>TRBV10-3|TRBJ2-1
CAISESSGSRVGNEQFF
>TRBV10-3|TRBJ2-1
CAISESAASGRDEQFF
>TRBV5-6|TRBJ1-2
CASSLGALDYYGYTF
>TRBV2|TRBJ2-3
CASMDLGTTDTQYF
>TRBV5-4|TRBJ1-2
CASTMWGLGGYTF
>TRBV9|TRBJ1-1
CASSVLTGSAEAFF
>TRBV9|TRBJ1-1
CASSGTENTEAFF
>TRBV6-6|TRBJ2-1
CASSYRAGGYNEQFF
>TRBV7-9|TRBJ2-1
CASSSPARGGRNEQFF
>TRBV5-4|TRBJ1-2
CASSLASEDGYTF
>TRBV7-3|TRBJ2-1
CASSLGSGDAYNEQFF
>TRBV28|TRBJ2-1
CASRRTDNEQFF
>TRBV7-9|TRBJ1-2
CASSLPGRNYGYTF
>TRBV7-8|TRBJ2-7
CASSSILYEQYF
>TRBV9|TRBJ2-1
CASSVGFLNEQFF
>TRBV9|TRBJ2-6
CASGGGSGANVLTF
>TRBV9|TRBJ2-3
CASSAGLAGGADTQYF
>TRBV2|TRBJ2-1
CASTGRVNEQFF
>TRBV4-3|TRBJ2-1
CASSQGMSSYNEQFF
>TRBV4-3|TRBJ2-1
CASSEGLGPPHEQFF
>TRBV7-9|TRBJ2-2
CASSLAYTNTGELFF